The 26 T cell receptor beta chains reported below all come from one sample, sequenced in a study of patients and donors after allogeneic stem cell transplantation. MiXCR, run by TCRdb on the RT-PCR reads, gives a single entry per CDR3 protein. Among 98,000 or so distinct CDR3 sequences listed, 35% were seen once. Sample: blood, either unsorted or a sorted T cell fraction (not recorded which). Receptor source: a human donor who was either an allogeneic HSCT recipient or a stem cell or donor lymphocyte infusion donor (not recorded which). It is not recorded whose cells these are; they may come from a transplant donor.

This clonotype was observed a handful of times. This chain links TRBV5-5 with TRBJ1-2; D may be TRBD1 (6 bases). Deletions cut 1 base from V and 1 base from J, with 20 bases between. In germline, CDR1 is SGHKS, CDR2 YYEKEE (reference sequence). This CDR3 region has 18 residues. CDR3 nucleotide sequence: TGTGCCAGCAGCTTGTCGGAGCCAGGGGCGGTGGGTAACTATGGCTACACCTTC. Its protein product is CASSLSEPGAVGNYGYTF.

The rearrangement uses TRBV12-3 or TRBV12-4 and TRBJ2-7; D tentatively reads TRBD1 or TRBD2 (5 bases each). The CDR3 is 14 residues long. The V and J ends lost 5 bases and 9 bases respectively, with 20 bases between them. DNA of the CDR3: TGTGCCAGCAGTCTCCGGGGCGTGGGACGGTTGCAGTACTTC. This translates into CASSLRGVGRLQYF.

This clonotype was detected only a few times. The gene calls are TRBV27 and TRBJ2-7; the D call may be TRBD1 or TRBD2 (5 bases each). The CDR3 runs 15 residues. Per the germline V gene, CDR1 is MNHEY and CDR2 is SMNVEV (reference sequence). V gave up 6 bases and J gave up 0 bases, with 15 bases separating them. In nucleotides, the CDR3 is TGTGCCAGCAGCTTTAGGGGACCCAACTCCTACGAGCAGTACTTC. Encoded protein: CASSFRGPNSYEQYF.

The chain carries TRBV11-3 and TRBJ2-5; 7 nucleotides align to TRBD1. The CDR3 consists of 15 residues. Trimming took 4 bases from V and 1 from J; bases not matched to a gene: 6. Germline CDR1 SGHNT, CDR2 YENEEA. The CDR3 reads CASSSRWDSQETQYF. The CDR3 DNA follows: TGTGCCAGCAGCTCCCGATGGGACAGCCAAGAGACCCAGTACTTC.

This clonotype occurred a few times. This chain joins TRBV12-3 or TRBV12-4 and TRBJ2-6; D may be TRBD2 (5 bases). This CDR3 contains 14 residues. Between the trimmed V and J ends, which lost 3 bases and 2 bases, there was a span of 5 bases. In nucleotides, the CDR3 is TGTGCCAGCAGTTTGAGGGCTGGGGCCAACGTCCTGACTTTC. This codes for CASSLRAGANVLTF.

The J gene is TRBJ2-3, the V gene TRBV7-2, with 8 bases identical to TRBD2. The CDR3 runs 17 residues. Germline V gene sequence: CDR1 SGHTA, CDR2 FQGNSA. The V gene end was trimmed by 4 bases and the J gene end by 6 bases; junction bases not matched to a gene: 15. The CDR3 region has the DNA TGTGCCAGCAGCTCAAGGGTCCTAGCGGGCCTCCTCGATACGCAGTATTTT. As protein: CASSSRVLAGLLDTQYF.

V usage is TRBV28 and J usage is TRBJ2-7; D is undetermined. CDR3 size: 12 residues. Germline-derived CDR1 and CDR2 are MDHEN and SYDVKM. Trimming stripped 6 bases from V and 6 bases from J, with 12 bases between. CDR3 in amino acids: CASRLPGFEQYF. The CDR3 DNA reads TGTGCCAGCAGACTACCGGGCTTCGAGCAGTACTTC.

The rearrangement joins TRBV12-3 or TRBV12-4 to TRBJ2-1; unclear D gene. CDR3 size: 16 residues. The V gene lost 2 bases and the J gene lost 0 bases, with 11 bases spanning the gap. The CDR3: CASSLTSLLSYNEQFF. CDR3 in DNA: TGTGCCAGCAGTTTAACGAGTTTACTCTCCTACAATGAGCAGTTCTTC.

The chain combines TRBV5-6 with TRBJ1-1; perhaps TRBD1 as D (6 bases). This CDR3 contains 13 residues. Germline V gene lookup returns CDR1 SGHDT and CDR2 YYEEEE. Trimming removed 7 bases at V and 1 base at J, with 11 bases between. This chain's CDR3 is CASSGVWNTEAFF. CDR3 DNA: TGTGCCAGCTCAGGGGTGTGGAACACTGAAGCTTTCTTT.

This clonotype counts as medium-sized. J is TRBJ1-5 and V is TRBV2; D unclear. V lost 5 bases, J lost 5 bases, and 10 bases lay in between. Germline assignment: CDR1 SNHLY and CDR2 FYNNEI. The CDR3 is 13 amino acids. The CDR3 DNA is TGTGCCAGCAGTTCACACGAAGATCAGCCCCAGCATTTT. This gives the protein CASSSHEDQPQHF.

The DNA for the CDR3 is TGCGCCAGCAGCCAAGGCGCAGGGAGGGCGGAGACCCAGTACTTC. This translates into CASSQGAGRAETQYF. This chain joins TRBV4-3 and TRBJ2-5, with 7 bases that match TRBD2. The germline CDR1 and CDR2 sequences are LGHNA and YSLEER. This CDR3 has 15 amino acids. J lost 5 bases, V lost 1 base, and 7 bases had no gene match.

This clonotype was observed a handful of times. The genes are TRBV28 and TRBJ2-7, with TRBD1 matching 12 bases. CDR1 is MDHEN, CDR2 SYDVKM, per germline. V shed 3 bases and J 6 bases; nucleotides not matched to a gene: 6. This CDR3 region has 15 residues. CDR3 nucleotides: TGTGCCAGCAGTTTCCGGGACAGGGGGCGAACCGAGCAGTACTTC. This gives the protein CASSFRDRGRTEQYF. Together with reference TRBV28 and TRBJ2-7, the CDR3 gives the full variable domain: DVKVTQSSRYLVKRTGEKVFLECVQDMDHENMFWYRQDPGLGLRLIYFSYDVKMKEKGDIPEGYSVSREKKERFSLILESASTNQTSMYLCASSFRDRGRTEQYFGPGTRLTVT.

V gene TRBV7-8 combines with J gene TRBJ2-2, with 7 bases lining up with TRBD2. The germline V gene has CDR1 SGHVS and CDR2 FQNEAQ. There are 16 residues in the CDR3. V gave up 2 bases and J gave up 3 bases; unmatched junction bases: 6. This CDR3 reads CASSLQRGSYTGELFF. Written as DNA, the CDR3 is TGTGCCAGCAGCTTACAACGCGGGAGCTACACCGGGGAGCTGTTTTTT.

The chain employs TRBV6-6 and TRBJ1-2, with unresolved D. CDR1 MNHNY and CDR2 SVGAGI come from the germline V gene (reference sequence). Trimming removed 2 bases at V and 8 bases at J, with 12 bases between. The CDR3 has 13 residues. The CDR3 DNA reads as TGTGCCAGCAGTTACCAGATAGGGCGCGGCTACACCTTC. It translates to CASSYQIGRGYTF.

This clonotype showed up just once. V gene TRBV29-1 combines with J gene TRBJ2-7; possible D gene TRBD1, 6 bases. Germline values: CDR1 SQVTM, CDR2 ANQGSEA. CDR3 length: 14 residues. Trimming cost V 7 bases and J 2 bases, with 18 bases left between them. The CDR3: CSAQRGHGTYEQYF. CDR3 DNA sequence: TGCAGCGCCCAGAGGGGACATGGAACCTACGAGCAGTACTTC.

This clonotype was seen more than once but under ten times. The chain links TRBV5-1 to TRBJ1-1, with D perhaps matching TRBD1 (6 bases). V lost 4 bases, J lost 4 bases, and 14 bases lay in between. CDR1 and CDR2 from the germline V gene are SGHRS and YFSETQ. The CDR3 runs to 14 residues. The CDR3 DNA sequence: TGCGCCAGCAGCCGCGAGGGGGGTGGCACTGAAGCTTTCTTT. Translated: CASSREGGGTEAFF.

This clonotype appeared a single time. The chain uses TRBV12-3 or TRBV12-4 and TRBJ2-2; no reliable D call. The CDR3 contains 13 residues. Trimming shortened V by 6 bases and J by 5 bases, and 10 bases separated the two germline ends. CDR3: CASSQWETGELFF. CDR3 DNA sequence: TGTGCCAGCAGCCAATGGGAAACCGGGGAGCTGTTTTTT.

In its sample, this clonotype was seen a few times. This chain uses TRBV30 with TRBJ1-2, with D unclear. Trimming shortened V by 0 bases and J by 5 bases, and 13 bases separated the two germline ends. The CDR3 runs to 14 residues. The germline CDR1 and CDR2 sequences are GTSNPN and SVGIG (reference sequence). CDR3: CAWSVTSRKYGYTF. The CDR3 DNA follows: TGTGCCTGGAGTGTAACCTCAAGGAAATATGGCTACACCTTC. The entire variable domain, with the rest obtained from reference TRBV30 and TRBJ1-2, is as follows: SQTIHQWPATLVQPVGSPLSLECTVEGTSNPNLYWYRQAAGRGLQLLFYSVGIGQISSEVPQNLSASRPQDRQFILSSKKLLLSDSGFYLCAWSVTSRKYGYTFGSGTRLTVV.

This rearrangement joins TRBV7-2 to TRBJ1-6, with D tentatively TRBD1 (5 bases). This CDR3 has 16 residues. V was pared by 3 bases and J by 3 bases, with 12 bases between. The V gene's germline CDR1 is SGHTA and CDR2 FQGNSA. CDR3: CASSFYRDYYNSPLHF. The CDR3 DNA reads TGTGCCAGCAGCTTTTACCGGGACTACTATAATTCACCCCTCCACTTT.

This clonotype was seen repeatedly, ten times or more. V and J are TRBV24-1 and TRBJ1-2, with D perhaps TRBD1 (5 bases). Trimming cost V 9 bases and J 4 bases, with 8 bases left between them. This CDR3 has 11 residues. Looked up from germline, CDR1 is KGHDR and CDR2 is SFDVKD. The CDR3 DNA reads as TGTGCCACCCGGGGCGTCTATGGCTACACCTTC. Encoded protein: CATRGVYGYTF.

This chain uses TRBV24-1 with TRBJ2-1; a weak D match, TRBD1 (7 bases). V lost 9 bases, J lost 7 bases, and 15 bases lay in between. This CDR3 has 13 residues. CDR1 and CDR2 from the germline V gene are KGHDR and SFDVKD. The CDR3 sequence is CATGRGAWNEQFF. Written as DNA, the CDR3 is TGTGCCACCGGCAGGGGGGCTTGGAATGAGCAGTTCTTC.

On this clonotype: The junction departs from germline at one end; a sequencing error may be responsible. The chain recombines TRBV5-6 with TRBJ1-5; D perhaps matches TRBD1 (6 bases). Germline lookup yields CDR1 SGHDT and CDR2 YYEEEE. CDR3 size: 15 residues. CDR3 in DNA: TGTGCCAGCAGCTTCCGGACAGCGGGCCATCAGCCCCAGCAATTT. The encoded protein is CASSFRTAGHQPQQF.

V and J are TRBV10-2 and TRBJ2-1, with TRBD1 matching over 9 bases. Trimming removed 6 bases from V and 7 bases from J; junction bases left unmatched: 7. Germline V gene lookup returns CDR1 WSHSY and CDR2 SAAADI. This CDR3 region has 14 residues. CDR3 residues: CASRDRGVGNEQFF. DNA for the CDR3: TGCGCCAGCAGAGACAGGGGGGTCGGGAATGAGCAGTTCTTC.

The CDR3 DNA is TGTGCCAGCAGTCGACGGACTAGCGGTGAGCTTGGAAGCTCCTACGAGCAGTACTTC. Its protein product is CASSRRTSGELGSSYEQYF. The chain couples TRBV6-5 to TRBJ2-7; the match to TRBD2 covers 10 bases. Germline-derived CDR1 and CDR2 are MNHEY and SVGAGI. This CDR3 is built from 19 residues. V shed 5 bases and J 0 bases; nucleotides not matched to a gene: 16.

In its sample, this clonotype was seen a few times. V is TRBV5-1 and J is TRBJ2-3; 10 bases map to TRBD2. The CDR3 covers 15 residues. Looked up from germline, CDR1 is SGHRS and CDR2 is YFSETQ. Germline trimming cut 1 base from V and 5 bases from J; bases unmatched to any gene: 4. CDR3 nucleotides: TGCGCCAGCAGCTTGCAGCGGGAGGGGAGAGATACGCAGTATTTT. Translation: CASSLQREGRDTQYF.

With respect to this clonotype: The germline gene is not matched at one end of the junction; a read error may be the cause. V is TRBV5-1 and J is TRBJ2-2; 7 bases fit TRBD2. The CDR3 totals 15 residues. Looked up from germline, CDR1 is SGHRS and CDR2 is YFSETQ. The CDR3 here is CASSVREVNTGELFF. The CDR3 DNA reads TGCGCCAGCAGCGTACGGGAGGTGAACACCGGGGAGCTGTTCTTT.